The clone carrying this TCR beta chain has more than one count but fewer than ten. No antigen is known for it. These data belong to a study of cytomegalovirus exposure and HLA in healthy donors. In the PCR, 60 Vbeta and 13 Jbeta primers were used. Study processing details: Unique TCR beta chains numbered about 80 million in a later analysis, with some 9.9 million shared. Sequenced by immunoSEQ multiplex PCR; TCRdb stores in-frame clones only, minus some. D and trimming were read from the DNA, whereas the V and J calls and clone size are those reported in that table. There are 55,000 to 75,000 clones in the sample; 65% to 80% occur only once, and 17% lies in the top ten. This CDR3 has 13 amino acids. Germline values: CDR1 MNHEY, CDR2 SMNVEV (reference sequence). The J segment lost 2 bases and the V segment lost 6 bases, leaving 2 bases of the junction unmatched. General observations from the study: For most subjects, TCR beta sequences were reported to predict HLA-A and HLA-B alleles with accuracy. TCR beta V- and J-gene trimming was later associated with a missense DCLRE1C variant. High specificity and sensitivity for cytomegalovirus status were reported for the classifier.

The source is a man in his forties in good health and CMV-seropositive. The specimen was PBMCs. The rearrangement links TRBV27 to TRBJ2-7; 9 nucleotides line up with TRBD1. Here the CDR3 reads CASRWTGAYEQYF. The CDR3 coding sequence is TGTGCCAGCAGGTGGACAGGGGCCTACGAGCAGTACTTC.